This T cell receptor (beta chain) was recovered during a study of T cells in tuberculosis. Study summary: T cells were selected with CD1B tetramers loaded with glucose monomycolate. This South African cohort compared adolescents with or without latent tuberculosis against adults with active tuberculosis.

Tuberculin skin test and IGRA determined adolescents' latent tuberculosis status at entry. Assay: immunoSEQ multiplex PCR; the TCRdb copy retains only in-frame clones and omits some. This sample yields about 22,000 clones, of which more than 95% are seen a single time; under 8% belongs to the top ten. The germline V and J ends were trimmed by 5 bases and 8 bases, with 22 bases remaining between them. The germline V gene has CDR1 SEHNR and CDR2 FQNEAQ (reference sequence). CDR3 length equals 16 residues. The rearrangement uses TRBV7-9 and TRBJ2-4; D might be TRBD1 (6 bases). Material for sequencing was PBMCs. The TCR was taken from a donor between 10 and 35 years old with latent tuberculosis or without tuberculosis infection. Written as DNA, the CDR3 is TGTGCCAGCAGCATACCGGACAGCCAGAGCTTGGACATTCAGTACTTC. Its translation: CASSIPDSQSLDIQYF.